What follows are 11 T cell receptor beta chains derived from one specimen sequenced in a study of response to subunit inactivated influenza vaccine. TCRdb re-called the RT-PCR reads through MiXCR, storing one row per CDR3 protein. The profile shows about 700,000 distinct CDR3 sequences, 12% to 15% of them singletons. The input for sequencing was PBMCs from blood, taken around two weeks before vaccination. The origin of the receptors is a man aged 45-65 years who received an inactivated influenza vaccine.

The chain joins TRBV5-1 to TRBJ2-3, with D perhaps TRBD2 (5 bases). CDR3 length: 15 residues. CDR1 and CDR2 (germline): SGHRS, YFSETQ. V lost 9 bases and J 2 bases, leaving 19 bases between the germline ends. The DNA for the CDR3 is TGCGCCACCGCAGAGGGCCCTCACCTCACAGATACGCAGTATTTT. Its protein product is CATAEGPHLTDTQYF. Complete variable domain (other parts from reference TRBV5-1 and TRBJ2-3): KAGVTQTPRYLIKTRGQQVTLSCSPISGHRSVSWYQQTPGQGLQFLFEYFSETQRNKGNFPGRFSGRQFSNSRSEMNVSTLELGDSALYLCATAEGPHLTDTQYFGPGTRLTVL.

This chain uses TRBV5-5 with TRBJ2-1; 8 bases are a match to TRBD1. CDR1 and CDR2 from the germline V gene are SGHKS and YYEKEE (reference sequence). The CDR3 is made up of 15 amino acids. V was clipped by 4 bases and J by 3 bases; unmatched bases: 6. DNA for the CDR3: TGTGCCAGCAGCCAAACCGGGACAGGCTACAATGAGCAGTTCTTC. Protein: CASSQTGTGYNEQFF.

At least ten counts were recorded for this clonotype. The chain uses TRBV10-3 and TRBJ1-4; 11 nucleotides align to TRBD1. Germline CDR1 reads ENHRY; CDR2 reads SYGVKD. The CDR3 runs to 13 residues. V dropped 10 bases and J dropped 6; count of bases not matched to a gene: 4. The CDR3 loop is CATRGQGDEKLFF. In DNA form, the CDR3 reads TGTGCCACTCGGGGACAGGGGGATGAAAAACTGTTTTTT.

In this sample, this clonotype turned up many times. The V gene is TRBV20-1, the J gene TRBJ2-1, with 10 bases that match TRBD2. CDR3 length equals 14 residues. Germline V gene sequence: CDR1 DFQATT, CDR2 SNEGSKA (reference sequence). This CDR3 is CSPRASGGPNEQFF. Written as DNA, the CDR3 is TGCAGCCCTAGAGCTAGCGGGGGCCCCAATGAGCAGTTCTTC.

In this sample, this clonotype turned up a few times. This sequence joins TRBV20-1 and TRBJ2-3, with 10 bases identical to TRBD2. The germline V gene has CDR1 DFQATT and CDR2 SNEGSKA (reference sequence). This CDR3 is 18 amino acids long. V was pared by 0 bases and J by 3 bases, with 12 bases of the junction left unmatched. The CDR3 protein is CSARDRLGLAGETDTQYF. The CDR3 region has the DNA TGCAGTGCTAGAGATAGGCTCGGGCTAGCGGGAGAAACAGATACGCAGTATTTT.

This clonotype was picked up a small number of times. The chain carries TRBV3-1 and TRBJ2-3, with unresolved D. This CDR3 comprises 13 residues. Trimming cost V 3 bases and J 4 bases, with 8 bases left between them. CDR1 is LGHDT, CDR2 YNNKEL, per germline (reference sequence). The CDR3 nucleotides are TGTGCCAGCAGCCAGAGGATGGCAGATACGCAGTATTTT. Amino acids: CASSQRMADTQYF.

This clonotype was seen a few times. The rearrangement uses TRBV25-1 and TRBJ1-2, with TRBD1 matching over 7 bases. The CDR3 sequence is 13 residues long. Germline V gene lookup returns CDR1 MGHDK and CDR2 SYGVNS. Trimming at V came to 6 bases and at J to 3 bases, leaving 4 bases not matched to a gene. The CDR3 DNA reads TGTGCCAGCAGAAGGGACAGCTACTATGGCTACACCTTC. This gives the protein CASRRDSYYGYTF.

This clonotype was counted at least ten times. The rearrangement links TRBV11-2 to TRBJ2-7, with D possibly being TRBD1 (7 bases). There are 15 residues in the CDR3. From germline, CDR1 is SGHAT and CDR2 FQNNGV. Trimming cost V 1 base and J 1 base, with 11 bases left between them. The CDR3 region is CASSLAAGGSYEQYF. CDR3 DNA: TGTGCCAGCAGCTTAGCCGCAGGGGGGTCCTACGAGCAGTACTTC.

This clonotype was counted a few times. CDR3 loop: CASSLGPRGQAVNEQYF. CDR3 coding DNA: TGTGCCAGCAGCTTAGGGCCTAGAGGGCAGGCGGTAAACGAGCAGTACTTC. The chain has TRBV7-2 and TRBJ2-7, with D possibly TRBD2 on 5 matching bases. This CDR3 is built from 17 residues. V lost 1 base, J lost 5 bases, and 21 bases lay in between. Germline V gene data show CDR1 as SGHTA and CDR2 as FQGNSA.

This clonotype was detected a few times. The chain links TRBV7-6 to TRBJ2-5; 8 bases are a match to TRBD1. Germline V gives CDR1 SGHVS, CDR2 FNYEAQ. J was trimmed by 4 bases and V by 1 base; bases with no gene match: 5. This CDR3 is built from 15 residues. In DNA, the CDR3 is TGTGCCAGCAGCTTAGGTAAAGGGACAGGAGAGACCCAGTACTTC. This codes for CASSLGKGTGETQYF.

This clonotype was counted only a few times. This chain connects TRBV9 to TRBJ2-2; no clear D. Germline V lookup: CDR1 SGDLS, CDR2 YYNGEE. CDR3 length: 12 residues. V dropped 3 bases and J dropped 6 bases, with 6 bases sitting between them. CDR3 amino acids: CASSGLPGELFF. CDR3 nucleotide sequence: TGTGCCAGCAGCGGACTCCCCGGGGAGCTGTTTTTT.